The clone carrying this TCR beta chain was found a few times. The antigen remains undetermined. The data derive from a study of shared clonotypes between healthy human individuals. General study findings and limits: Naive subsets typically showed greater estimated richness than memory subsets.

TCRdb keeps only in-frame clones here, not all; method: immunoSEQ multiplex PCR. The top ten hold roughly 0.36% of the sample, which has 2 million to 2.5 million clones, over 85% seen once. CD4+ cells underwent separation, giving CD45RA+ naive and CD45RA-negative memory subsets. V lost 1 base, J lost 4 bases, and 10 bases lay in between. This CDR3 contains 15 residues. Looked up from germline, CDR1 is MNHNS and CDR2 is SASEGT. Sample: naive CD4+ T cells from PBMCs. As for subset: CD45RA+ positively selected. The receptor was derived from a young man in good health. Some clones in this sample may be carry-over from other donors' samples. The chain carries TRBV6-1 and TRBJ1-4; a possible D gene is TRBD1 (5 bases). The CDR3 nucleotides are TGTGCCAGCAGTGAAGGTGACAGACTTAATGAAAAACTGTTTTTT. Translated, it gives CASSEGDRLNEKLFF.